This TCR beta chain was identified in a study of cytomegalovirus exposure and HLA in healthy donors. Study-wide points: Analysis performed later showed TCR beta chains linked to HLA being more clonally expanded than equally common others. Per published reports, the classifier diagnosed cytomegalovirus status with high specificity and sensitivity.

This clone was recorded once. Its antigen is not known. There are 15 residues in the CDR3. V trimming: 3 bases; J trimming: 6 bases; junction bases outside the gene matches: 10. The germline V gene encodes CDR1 KGHSH and CDR2 LQKENI. The PCR ran on 60 Vbeta and 13 Jbeta primers. This table comes from immunoSEQ multiplex PCR, and its TCRdb copy is limited to in-frame clones, with some not included. The sample yields tens of thousands of clones, 70% to 90% seen once. The source of this sequence is a woman aged 25 to 39 in good health and CMV-seronegative. The source material was PBMCs. J is TRBJ1-1 and V is TRBV18; TRBD1 matches at 7 bases. The CDR3 spells CASSPNRQGDSEAFF. CDR3 DNA sequence: TGTGCCAGCTCACCGAACAGACAGGGAGACTCTGAAGCTTTCTTT.